Each of the 18 T cell receptor beta chains below was sequenced from the same sample in a study of T cell repertoires in cytomegalovirus infection. The antigens of these receptors remain unknown. TCRdb reanalysed the reads using MiXCR and keeps one entry per CDR3 protein. The sample contains a few hundred thousand distinct CDR3 sequences, around 40% of which appear only once. Source: cultured PBMCs, taken from culture after CMV antigen stimulation. The receptors derive from a human donor in good health (CMV status not recorded). Some clones in this sample may be carry-over from other donors' samples.

This clonotype was observed a handful of times. The genes are TRBV7-2 and TRBJ2-1, with 8 bases lining up with TRBD2. V lost 7 bases and J lost 3; bases outside the gene matches: 5. Germline-derived CDR1 and CDR2 are SGHTA and FQGNSA. This CDR3 spans 14 amino acids. The CDR3 region is CASNGGADYNEQFF. The CDR3 DNA is TGTGCCAGCAACGGGGGGGCCGACTACAATGAGCAGTTCTTC.

This chain joins TRBV20-1 and TRBJ2-1; unclear D gene. The CDR3 loop spans 17 amino acids. V was shortened by 3 bases and J by 4 bases, with 22 bases between the two germline ends. CDR1 and CDR2 (germline): DFQATT, SNEGSKA (reference sequence). In DNA, the CDR3 is TGCAGTGCTAGGGTTTTGGGCGACACGACGAAATACAATGAGCAGTTCTTC. Its translation: CSARVLGDTTKYNEQFF.

In this sample, this clonotype turned up a few times. V and J are TRBV11-2 and TRBJ2-7, with D uncertain. Germline CDR1 SGHAT, CDR2 FQNNGV. V was clipped by 4 bases and J by 3 bases, with 10 bases between them. This CDR3 spans 13 amino acids. CDR3 region: CASSSTVYYEQYF. In DNA form, the CDR3 reads TGTGCCAGCAGCTCAACAGTGTACTACGAGCAGTACTTC.

This clonotype has only a few counts. This chain links TRBV6-1 with TRBJ2-5, with 7 positions matching TRBD2. The CDR3 has 15 amino acids. The germline CDR1 and CDR2 sequences are MNHNS and SASEGT. The ends lost 5 bases at V and 2 bases at J; junction bases unmatched: 8. The CDR3 DNA reads TGTGCCAGCAGTTCTGGCGGGAGCCTTCAAGAGACCCAGTACTTC. Its translation is CASSSGGSLQETQYF.

A few counts support this clonotype. The chain couples TRBV7-2 to TRBJ2-5, with 8 bases matching TRBD1. The CDR3 covers 14 residues. The J segment lost 5 bases and the V segment lost 7 bases, leaving 9 bases of the junction unmatched. Germline values: CDR1 SGHTA, CDR2 FQGNSA. This CDR3 reads CASTERTGWETQYF. The CDR3 DNA is TGTGCCAGCACCGAGAGGACAGGGTGGGAGACCCAGTACTTC.

The chain recombines TRBV20-1 with TRBJ2-7; D is perhaps TRBD2 (5 bases). The V gene lost 6 bases and the J gene lost 6 bases, with 15 bases spanning the gap. Germline assignment: CDR1 DFQATT and CDR2 SNEGSKA (reference sequence). The CDR3 has 12 residues. The CDR3 spells CSAEEASGEQYF. The CDR3 DNA reads TGCAGTGCCGAGGAGGCATCGGGCGAGCAGTACTTC.

Concerning this clonotype itself: At one of its ends the junction is not consistent with the germline gene, which may arise from a read error. The chain joins TRBV28 to TRBJ1-5, with no clear D. This CDR3 is 15 amino acids long. Germline V gene lookup returns CDR1 MDHEN and CDR2 SYDVKM. The CDR3 loop reads CASRLGRGGNQPQHF. The DNA of the CDR3 is TGTGCCAGCCGTTTAGGGCGGGGAGGCAATCAGCCCCAGCATTTT.

This clonotype was found a few times. The V call is TRBV24-1, the J call TRBJ1-5, with D unresolved. This CDR3 region has 13 residues. Germline CDR1 reads KGHDR; CDR2 reads SFDVKD. Trimming left V 9 bases short and J 1 base short, with 9 bases between. The chain's CDR3 is CATATGSNQPQHF. CDR3 DNA: TGTGCCACCGCGACGGGAAGCAATCAGCCCCAGCATTTT.

V usage is TRBV4-1 and J usage is TRBJ2-5; TRBD1 matches at 8 bases. This CDR3 is 15 amino acids long. The junction had 14 bases not matched to a gene; V was cut back by 7 bases and J by 7 bases. In germline, CDR1 is MGHRA, CDR2 YSYEKL. The CDR3 loop is CASKNWTGRGGTQYF. The CDR3 DNA reads TGCGCCAGCAAGAACTGGACAGGGCGGGGTGGGACCCAGTACTTC.

This clonotype was seen more than once but under ten times. V and J are TRBV7-2 and TRBJ1-2; weak D call: TRBD1 (5 bases). In germline, CDR1 is SGHTA, CDR2 FQGNSA. CDR3 length: 14 amino acids. The V end lost 5 bases, the J end lost 5 bases, and 15 bases lay between the germline ends. The CDR3 sequence is CASSAGGSGYGYTF. In DNA, the CDR3 is TGTGCCAGCAGCGCGGGGGGGTCCGGATATGGCTACACCTTC.

The V call is TRBV6-4, the J call TRBJ1-1; possibly TRBD1 for D (5 bases). Trimming took 1 base from V and 3 from J, leaving 9 bases between them. The CDR3 extends over 14 amino acids. CDR1 is MRHNA and CDR2 is SNTAGT in the germline V gene. CDR3 amino acids: CASSDFGGDTEAFF. The CDR3 DNA is TGTGCCAGCAGTGACTTTGGAGGGGACACTGAAGCTTTCTTT.

This clonotype was detected only a few times. The chain couples TRBV12-3 or TRBV12-4 to TRBJ1-1; no reliable D call. With 6 bases removed from V and 2 bases from J, the gap between germline ends came to 22 bases. The CDR3 loop spans 17 amino acids. CDR3 residues: CASRLTPGRKGNTEAFF. The CDR3 DNA reads as TGTGCCAGCAGACTTACCCCAGGACGGAAGGGCAACACTGAAGCTTTCTTT.

The V call is TRBV15, the J call TRBJ2-1; D tentatively reads TRBD1 or TRBD2 (5 bases each). Trimming pared 6 bases from V and 3 bases from J, leaving 12 bases between. CDR1 LNHNV and CDR2 YYDKDF come from the germline V gene (reference sequence). This CDR3 has 14 residues. CDR3 nucleotides: TGTGCCACCAGTACGGGACCAAACTACAATGAGCAGTTCTTC. The encoded protein is CATSTGPNYNEQFF.

In its sample, this clonotype was seen a few times. The junction shows a germline mismatch at one end, possibly a read error. The chain employs TRBV29-1 and TRBJ1-1, with a tentative D call TRBD1 (5 bases). Germline CDR1 reads SQVTM; CDR2 reads ANQGSEA. The CDR3 is made up of 11 amino acids. The CDR3, as DNA: TGCAGCGCCCTATGGGGGGGTAAGGTGGTCTTT. The encoded protein is CSALWGGKVVF. The full variable domain, rest sourced from reference TRBV29-1 and TRBJ1-1, is SAVISQKPSRDICQRGTSLTIQCQVDSQVTMMFWYRQQPGQSLTLIATANQGSEATYESGFVIDKFPISRPNLTFSTLTVSNMSPEDSSIYLCSALWGGKVVFGQGTRLTVV.

A single count supports this clonotype. V is TRBV20-1 and J is TRBJ2-4, with D perhaps being TRBD1 or TRBD2 (6 bases each). Germline V gene data show CDR1 as DFQATT and CDR2 as SNEGSKA (reference sequence). V was cut by 6 bases and J by 0 bases, with 24 bases left in between. The CDR3 is 18 residues long. CDR3 coding DNA: TGCAGTGCCCTACCGACAGGCGGACTAAATCTAGCCAAAAACATTCAGTACTTC. This gives the protein CSALPTGGLNLAKNIQYF.

This clonotype was seen a handful of times. This CDR3 is CASSLDGLSPYGYTF. Here the CDR3 DNA reads TGCGCCAGCAGCTTAGACGGGTTATCGCCCTATGGCTACACCTTC. This chain links TRBV5-1 with TRBJ1-2; D uncertain. V dropped 2 bases and J dropped 4 bases, with 15 bases sitting between them. Germline V CDR1 and CDR2: SGHRS, YFSETQ. CDR3 length: 15 residues. The full variable domain, its missing parts supplied by reference TRBV5-1 and TRBJ1-2, is KAGVTQTPRYLIKTRGQQVTLSCSPISGHRSVSWYQQTPGQGLQFLFEYFSETQRNKGNFPGRFSGRQFSNSRSEMNVSTLELGDSALYLCASSLDGLSPYGYTFGSGTRLTVV.

The CDR3 loop is CASSLLGLPRQETQYF. CDR3 DNA sequence: TGTGCCAGCAGCCTTCTGGGACTTCCGAGGCAAGAGACCCAGTACTTC. J is TRBJ2-5 and V is TRBV7-2; possibly TRBD2 for D (6 bases). This CDR3 is built from 16 residues. Germline V gene lookup returns CDR1 SGHTA and CDR2 FQGNSA. V was pared by 5 bases and J by 2 bases, with 18 bases between.

This chain links TRBV15 with TRBJ2-7; D tentatively fits TRBD1 or TRBD2 (5 bases each). Germline values: CDR1 LNHNV, CDR2 YYDKDF (reference sequence). Trimming pared 0 bases from V and 2 bases from J, leaving 11 bases between. The CDR3 extends over 15 amino acids. The CDR3 reads CATSRDQGGPYEQYF. For the CDR3, the DNA is TGTGCCACCAGCAGAGACCAGGGCGGGCCCTACGAGCAGTACTTC.